Listed here are 26 T cell receptor beta chains from one sample, sequenced in a study of blood T cell repertoires in COVID-19. Here immunoSEQ multiplex PCR was the method, and the copy in TCRdb shows in-frame clones only, minus some. The sample has about 220,000 clones, approximately 84% seen once. The specimen was PBMCs or T cells enriched from blood (not recorded which). These receptors originate from a man aged 35-49 years who had recovered from COVID-19.

Notes on this clone: Other DNA sequences in this sample translate to the same CDR3. This chain connects TRBV5-1 to TRBJ2-1; 7 bases are a match to TRBD1. Germline V CDR1 and CDR2: SGHRS, YFSETQ. The CDR3 has 15 amino acids. Trimming at V came to 1 base and at J to 0 bases, leaving 1 base not matched to a gene. The CDR3 DNA sequence: TGCGCCAGCAGCTTGTCAGGGGGCTCCTACAATGAGCAGTTCTTC. Encoded protein: CASSLSGGSYNEQFF.

This chain uses TRBV7-3 with TRBJ1-5, with D unresolved. Trimming removed 3 bases from V and 4 bases from J, with 13 bases in between. Per germline, CDR1 SGHTA and CDR2 FQGTGA. The CDR3 runs 15 residues. CDR3 amino acids: CASSFRGLGNQPQHF. The CDR3 nucleotides are TGTGCCAGCAGCTTTCGAGGGTTAGGAAATCAGCCCCAGCATTTT.

The J gene is TRBJ1-6, the V gene TRBV4-2; D call uncertain. This CDR3 is 16 amino acids long. The germline CDR1 and CDR2 sequences are LGHNA and YNFKEQ. Trimming removed 1 base at V and 9 bases at J, with 16 bases between. The CDR3, as DNA: TGTGCCAGCAGCCAAGCTTTGTTCGCGGGGTCTTCACCCCTCCACTTT. Translated: CASSQALFAGSSPLHF.

The chain employs TRBV9 and TRBJ2-3; TRBD2 matches 7 bases. V was pared by 3 bases and J by 1 base, with 5 bases of the junction left unmatched. This CDR3 is 15 amino acids long. Germline V gives CDR1 SGDLS, CDR2 YYNGEE. CDR3 sequence: CASSASGDRTDTQYF. Here the CDR3 DNA reads TGTGCCAGCAGCGCCAGCGGGGACCGCACAGATACGCAGTATTTT.

The chain combines TRBV11-2 with TRBJ1-6; perhaps TRBD1 as D (6 bases). Germline CDR1 is SGHAT and CDR2 is FQNNGV. Trimming stripped 4 bases from V and 6 bases from J, with 16 bases between. The CDR3 length is 16 residues. This CDR3 reads CASSSIGGTTNSPLHF. CDR3 DNA: TGTGCCAGCAGCTCAATAGGGGGGACTACTAATTCACCCCTCCACTTT.

The chain has TRBV19 and TRBJ1-1; tentatively, D is TRBD1 (5 bases). This CDR3 contains 17 residues. CDR1 LNHDA and CDR2 SQIVND come from the germline V gene (reference sequence). Trimming removed 5 bases at V and 5 bases at J, with 24 bases between. CDR3 DNA: TGTGCCAGTAGTCAGCGACCGATACAGGACGAGCCGACTGAAGCTTTCTTT. This codes for CASSQRPIQDEPTEAFF.

Notes on this clone: An end of the junction differs from the germline gene, which may be a read error. The rearrangement uses TRBV20-1 and TRBJ1-2, with D possibly matching TRBD1 (5 bases). The CDR3 is 10 residues long. Germline V CDR1 and CDR2: DFQATT, SNEGSKA (reference sequence). CDR3 protein: CSASIVGGYF. CDR3 nucleotide sequence: TGCAGTGCTAGTATAGTGGGGGGTTACTTC.

The gene calls are TRBV7-3 and TRBJ2-1; 8 bases are shared with TRBD2. V trimming: 5 bases; J trimming: 5 bases; junction bases outside the gene matches: 5. Germline values: CDR1 SGHTA, CDR2 FQGTGA. There are 14 residues in the CDR3. CDR3 region: CASSKGLGDNEQFF. The DNA for the CDR3 is TGTGCCAGCAGCAAGGGACTAGGGGACAATGAGCAGTTCTTC.

This clone was counted at least ten times. This rearrangement joins TRBV6-2 or TRBV6-3 to TRBJ1-4; the match to TRBD1 covers 12 bases. This CDR3 is 15 amino acids long. V dropped 5 bases and J dropped 8; count of bases not matched to a gene: 6. Per germline, CDR1 MNHEY and CDR2 SVGEGT. CDR3: CASSGGTGGAEKLFF. CDR3 sequence (DNA): TGTGCCAGCAGTGGCGGGACAGGGGGCGCGGAAAAACTGTTTTTT.

V usage is TRBV28 and J usage is TRBJ1-4; no reliable D call. CDR1 MDHEN and CDR2 SYDVKM come from the germline V gene. This CDR3 has 12 residues. Trimming shortened V by 6 bases and J by 6 bases, and 8 bases separated the two germline ends. CDR3 region: CASRSADEKLFF. The CDR3 DNA follows: TGTGCCAGCAGGTCCGCGGATGAAAAACTGTTTTTT.

This clone is a singleton in its sample. The rearrangement links TRBV5-6 to TRBJ1-5, with a possible D match to TRBD1 (5 bases). Per germline, CDR1 SGHDT and CDR2 YYEEEE. The CDR3 is 14 residues long. V lost 3 bases to trimming and J lost 8 bases, with 15 bases between them. The CDR3 DNA is TGTGCCAGCAGCTCGTGGGGGACTGGGGAGCCCCAGCATTTT. This translates into CASSSWGTGEPQHF.

Concerning this clone itself: This sample also contains other DNA sequences that code for the same CDR3. The chain joins TRBV10-3 to TRBJ1-2; D call uncertain. Between the trimmed V and J ends, which lost 3 bases and 6 bases, there was a span of 8 bases. The CDR3 is made up of 12 amino acids. Germline V gives CDR1 ENHRY, CDR2 SYGVKD. The CDR3: CAISDTVDGYTF. CDR3 DNA sequence: TGTGCCATCAGTGATACAGTCGATGGCTACACCTTC.

This clone has just a few counts. The J gene is TRBJ1-4, the V gene TRBV19; 8 bases align to TRBD1. The germline V gene encodes CDR1 LNHDA and CDR2 SQIVND (reference sequence). Unmatched junction bases numbered 4, after V lost 5 bases and J lost 8 bases. The CDR3 is 13 amino acids. Here the CDR3 reads CASSGDRTEKLFF. Here the CDR3 DNA reads TGTGCCAGTAGTGGGGACAGGACAGAAAAACTGTTTTTT.

V gene TRBV5-4 combines with J gene TRBJ2-3; D not resolved. Germline CDR1 SGHNT, CDR2 YYREEE (reference sequence). The CDR3 covers 15 residues. Trimming left V 3 bases short and J 6 bases short, with 17 bases between. CDR3 protein: CASSSAHQIRDTQYF. As DNA, the CDR3 is TGTGCCAGCAGCTCCGCGCATCAAATTCGGGATACGCAGTATTTT.

The table lists this clone with a few counts. V gene TRBV11-2 combines with J gene TRBJ2-7, with D possibly matching TRBD1 (5 bases). V gave up 3 bases and J gave up 3 bases, with 6 bases separating them. CDR1 is SGHAT, CDR2 FQNNGV, per germline. CDR3 length: 12 residues. The CDR3 DNA is TGTGCCAGCAGCTTCACAGGCTACGAGCAGTACTTC. Encoded protein: CASSFTGYEQYF.

The chain links TRBV15 to TRBJ1-3, with D unresolved. The CDR3 length is 13 residues. The germline V gene has CDR1 LNHNV and CDR2 YYDKDF (reference sequence). Trimming stripped 5 bases from V and 4 bases from J, with 9 bases between. In nucleotides, the CDR3 is TGTGCCACCAGCTCTGGGCGAGGAAACACCATATATTTT. Its protein is CATSSGRGNTIYF. Together with reference TRBV15 and TRBJ1-3, the CDR3 gives the full variable domain: DAMVIQNPRYQVTQFGKPVTLSCSQTLNHNVMYWYQQKSSQAPKLLFHYYDKDFNNEADTPDNFQSRRPNTSFCFLDIRSPGLGDTAMYLCATSSGRGNTIYFGEGSWLTVV.

V and J are TRBV9 and TRBJ1-2; no clear D. Germline V CDR1 and CDR2: SGDLS, YYNGEE. V was trimmed by 0 bases and J by 2 bases, leaving 5 bases between them. There are 13 residues in the CDR3. CDR3: CASSVGPNYGYTF. In DNA, the CDR3 is TGTGCCAGCAGCGTAGGGCCAAACTATGGCTACACCTTC.

The V and J genes are TRBV28 and TRBJ2-7; TRBD2 matches 8 bases. The CDR3 is made up of 16 amino acids. Germline V gene data show CDR1 as MDHEN and CDR2 as SYDVKM. V trimming: 5 bases; J trimming: 3 bases; junction bases outside the gene matches: 12. As DNA, the CDR3 is TGTGCCAGCAGTACCCGGGGGGGAAAGGTCCTCTACGAGCAGTACTTC. This encodes CASSTRGGKVLYEQYF.

A word on this clone: This specimen includes other DNA sequences encoding the same CDR3. The chain couples TRBV5-1 to TRBJ1-1; TRBD1 matches 9 bases. Germline CDR1 SGHRS, CDR2 YFSETQ. CDR3 length equals 13 residues. V lost 5 bases and J lost 4; bases outside the gene matches: 3. In nucleotides, the CDR3 is TGCGCCAGCAGTTTGACAGGGGGCACTGAAGCTTTCTTT. It encodes CASSLTGGTEAFF.

This chain uses TRBV6-1 with TRBJ1-1; 10 nucleotides agree with TRBD1. The J segment lost 4 bases and the V segment lost 2 bases, leaving 4 bases of the junction unmatched. CDR1 is MNHNS, CDR2 SASEGT, per germline. This CDR3 is 15 amino acids long. CDR3 DNA: TGTGCCAGCAGTGAACCGGGACAGGGGTCCACTGAAGCTTTCTTT. Amino acid sequence: CASSEPGQGSTEAFF.

This sequence joins TRBV4-3 and TRBJ2-7; TRBD2 agrees at 11 bases. CDR1 is LGHNA and CDR2 is YSLEER in the germline V gene. With 4 bases clipped from V and 3 bases from J, the junction kept 8 bases outside the gene matches. The CDR3 sequence is 16 residues long. In nucleotides, the CDR3 is TGCGCCAGCAGCCCTGGACTAGCGGGTGGAGGCTACGAGCAGTACTTC. It codes for CASSPGLAGGGYEQYF.

The chain has TRBV5-1 and TRBJ2-7, with 12 bases aligning to TRBD2. This CDR3 has 16 amino acids. Germline V gives CDR1 SGHRS, CDR2 YFSETQ. With V trimmed by 4 bases and J by 4 bases, 9 bases remained unmatched. The CDR3: CASSPALAGGPYEQYF. CDR3 sequence (DNA): TGCGCCAGCAGCCCCGCCCTAGCGGGAGGGCCGTACGAGCAGTACTTC. Full variable domain (missing parts from reference TRBV5-1 and TRBJ2-7): KAGVTQTPRYLIKTRGQQVTLSCSPISGHRSVSWYQQTPGQGLQFLFEYFSETQRNKGNFPGRFSGRQFSNSRSEMNVSTLELGDSALYLCASSPALAGGPYEQYFGPGTRLTVT.

In its sample, this clone was seen once. CDR3 sequence: CASRIGGAGRETQYF. CDR3 DNA: TGTGCCAGCAGGATCGGGGGGGCCGGGCGAGAGACCCAGTACTTC. The rearrangement joins TRBV2 to TRBJ2-5; 8 bases are shared with TRBD2. Germline lookup yields CDR1 SNHLY and CDR2 FYNNEI. The CDR3 covers 15 residues. Trimming at V came to 6 bases and at J to 4 bases, leaving 10 bases not matched to a gene.

The rearrangement links TRBV2 to TRBJ2-7; D ambiguous. V was shortened by 7 bases and J by 0 bases, with 7 bases between the two germline ends. This CDR3 has 12 amino acids. Germline lookup yields CDR1 SNHLY and CDR2 FYNNEI. CDR3 coding DNA: TGTGCCAGCAAACAGAGCTCCTACGAGCAGTACTTC. Amino acid sequence: CASKQSSYEQYF.

This sequence joins TRBV10-1 and TRBJ1-5; D unresolved. The V and J ends lost 2 bases and 7 bases respectively, with 12 bases between them. In germline, CDR1 is WNHNN, CDR2 SYGVQD (reference sequence). The CDR3 runs 14 residues. The CDR3 bases are TGCGCCAGCAGTGAGGGAGGGTCTAGGCAGCCCCAGCATTTT. Translation gives CASSEGGSRQPQHF.

The chain couples TRBV5-4 to TRBJ2-2; no definite D call. CDR1 is SGHNT, CDR2 YYREEE, per germline (reference sequence). Between the trimmed V and J ends, which lost 0 bases and 3 bases, there was a span of 6 bases. The CDR3 spans 14 residues. The CDR3 DNA reads TGTGCCAGCAGCTTGGCCCCCGACACCGGGGAGCTGTTTTTT. Translation gives CASSLAPDTGELFF.